The TCR beta chain under discussion was sequenced for a study of blood T cell repertoires in COVID-19. The data were produced by immunoSEQ multiplex PCR, yet TCRdb's version contains in-frame clones alone and is incomplete. The sample yields 300,000 or so clones, roughly 89% seen once. Germline-derived CDR1 and CDR2 are KGHSH and LQKENI. The germline V and J ends were trimmed by 2 bases and 0 bases, with 10 bases remaining between them. This CDR3 has 15 residues. This chain uses TRBV18 with TRBJ1-2; D gene unclear. The sample was PBMCs or T cells enriched from blood (not recorded which). This receptor was identified in a woman in her forties or fifties who had been exposed to COVID-19. CDR3 in amino acids: CASSPIDTTNYGYTF. The CDR3 nucleotides are TGTGCCAGCTCACCAATCGACACCACTAACTATGGCTACACCTTC.